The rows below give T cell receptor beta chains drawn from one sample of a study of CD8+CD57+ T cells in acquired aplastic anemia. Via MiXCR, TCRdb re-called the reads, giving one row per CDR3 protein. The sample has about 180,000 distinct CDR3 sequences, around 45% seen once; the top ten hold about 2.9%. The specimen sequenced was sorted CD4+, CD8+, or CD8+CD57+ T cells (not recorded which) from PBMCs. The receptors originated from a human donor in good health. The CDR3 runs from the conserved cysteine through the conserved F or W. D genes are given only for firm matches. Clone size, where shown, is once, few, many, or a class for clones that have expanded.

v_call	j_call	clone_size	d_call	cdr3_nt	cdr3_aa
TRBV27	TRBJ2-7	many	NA	TGTGCCAGCAGCCGGGCAGGGGCCTACGAGCAGTACTTC	CASSRAGAYEQYF
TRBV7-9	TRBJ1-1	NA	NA	TGTGCCAGCAGCAATCCGGACACAAACACTGAAGCTTTCTTT	CASSNPDTNTEAFF
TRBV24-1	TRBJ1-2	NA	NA	TGTGCCACCAGTGAACCGCATCCTGGCTACACCTTC	CATSEPHPGYTF
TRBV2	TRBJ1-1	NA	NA	TGTGCCAGCAGTTACTCGTCCGGGGAACGGGCTTTCTTT	CASSYSSGERAFF
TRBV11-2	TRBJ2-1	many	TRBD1	TGTGCCAGCAGCGCGCCCGGGACAGGGTACAATGAGCAGTTCTTC	CASSAPGTGYNEQFF
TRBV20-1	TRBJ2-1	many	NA	TGCAGTGCTAGCGGGAGCCACCCCTACAATGAGCAGTTCTTC	CSASGSHPYNEQFF
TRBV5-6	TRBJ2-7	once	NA	TGTGCCAGCAGACCGGAAGCTCGGGACGAGCAGTACTTC	CASRPEARDEQYF
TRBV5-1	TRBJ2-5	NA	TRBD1	TGCGCCACCCAAACAGGGGTGGGAAAGACCCAGTACTTC	CATQTGVGKTQYF
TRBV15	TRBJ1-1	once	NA	TGTGCCACCAGCAACAGGGACTTGGCTTTCTTT	CATSNRDLAFF
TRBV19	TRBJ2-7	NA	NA	TGTGCCAGTAGTATAGGACCCGGTGGAGAGCAGTACTTC	CASSIGPGGEQYF
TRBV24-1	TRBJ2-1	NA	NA	TGTGCCACCAGTGATTCGAGCGGTAGCTCCTACAATGAGCAGTTCTTC	CATSDSSGSSYNEQFF
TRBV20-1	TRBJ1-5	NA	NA	TGCAGTGCTACTACCGGGGCACGTAGCAATCAGCCCCAGCATTTT	CSATTGARSNQPQHF
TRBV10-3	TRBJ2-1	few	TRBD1	TGTGCCATCACGTTGGCGGGGGACAGGGGCTACAATGAGCAGTTCTTC	CAITLAGDRGYNEQFF
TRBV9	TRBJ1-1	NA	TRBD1	TGTGCCAGCAGCCCATGGACAGGGACGAACACTGAAGCTTTCTTT	CASSPWTGTNTEAFF
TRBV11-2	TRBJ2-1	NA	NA	TGTGCCAGCAGCTTAGTACCCGACAATGAGCAGTTCTTC	CASSLVPDNEQFF
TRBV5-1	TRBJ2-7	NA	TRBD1	TGCGCCAGCAGCACCGCCGGGACAGCAACATACGAGCAGTACTTC	CASSTAGTATYEQYF
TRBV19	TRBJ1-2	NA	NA	TGTGCCAGTAGCACCATCCAGGGGAACTATGGCTACACCTTC	CASSTIQGNYGYTF
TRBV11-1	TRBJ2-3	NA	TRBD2	TGTGCCAGCAGCTTAGGAGTACGGCGGGGGGGCGGTCAGTTTGCAGATACGCAGTATTTT	CASSLGVRRGGGQFADTQYF
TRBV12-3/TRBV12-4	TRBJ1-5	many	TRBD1	TGTGCCAGCAGTCCAGGGGGAGATAGCAATCAGCCCCAGCATTTT	CASSPGGDSNQPQHF
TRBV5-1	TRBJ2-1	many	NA	TGCGCCAGCAGGGGGGCTAGCTCCTACAATGAGCAGTTCTTC	CASRGASSYNEQFF
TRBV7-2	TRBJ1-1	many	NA	TGTGCCAGCAGCCGCCGGGACACCTACACTGAAGCTTTCTTT	CASSRRDTYTEAFF
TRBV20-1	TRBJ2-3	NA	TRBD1	TGCAGTGCTAGCCTCCGGGACAGGGGGACAGATACGCAGTATTTT	CSASLRDRGTDTQYF
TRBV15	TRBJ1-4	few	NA	TGTGCCACCAGCAGAGATATGGACAGTGGTGCCAGGAAACTGTTTTTT	CATSRDMDSGARKLFF
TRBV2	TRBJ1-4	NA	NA	TGTGCCAGCAGTGAGAGAGATAGAGATGAAAAACTGTTTTTT	CASSERDRDEKLFF
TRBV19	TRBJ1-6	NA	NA	TGTGCCAGTCGAAGACAGGACAATTCACCCCTCCACTTT	CASRRQDNSPLHF
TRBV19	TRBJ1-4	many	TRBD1	TGTGCCAGTAGTCCTGGCGGGACAGGGGGGGAAAAACTGTTTTTT	CASSPGGTGGEKLFF
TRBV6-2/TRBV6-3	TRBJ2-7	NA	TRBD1	TGTGCCAGCAGTTACGAGGCAGGGGGCGTATACGAGCAGTACTTC	CASSYEAGGVYEQYF
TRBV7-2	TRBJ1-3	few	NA	TGTGCCAGCAGAAGGGGTACCGGAAACACCATATATTTT	CASRRGTGNTIYF
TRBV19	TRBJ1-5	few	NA	TGTGCCAGTAGTATAGACCCACATCAGCCCCAGCATTTT	CASSIDPHQPQHF
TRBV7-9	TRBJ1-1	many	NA	TGTGCCAGCAGCGCCGGAACAGGTTTGAACACTGAAGCTTTCTTT	CASSAGTGLNTEAFF
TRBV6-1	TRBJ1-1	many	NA	TGTGCCAGCTGGGGTATAAACACTGAAGCTTTCTTT	CASWGINTEAFF
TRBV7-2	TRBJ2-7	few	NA	TGTGCCGGCAGCATTAGTAGCTACGAGCAGTACTTC	CAGSISSYEQYF
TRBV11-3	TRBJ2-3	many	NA	TGTGCCTCAAGGGGGGGTAGCACAGATACGCAGTATTTT	CASRGGSTDTQYF
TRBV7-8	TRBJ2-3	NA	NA	TGTGCCAGCAGCTTAGTCGACGGGCGCACAGATACGCAGTATTTT	CASSLVDGRTDTQYF
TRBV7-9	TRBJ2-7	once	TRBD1	TGTGCCAGCAGCCACGAACAGGGGTTGTACGAGCAGTACTTC	CASSHEQGLYEQYF
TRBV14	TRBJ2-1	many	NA	TGTGCCAGCAGCCAGAAGTCTTATGAGCAGTTCTTC	CASSQKSYEQFF
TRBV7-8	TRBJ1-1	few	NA	TGTGCCAGCAGCCCTCGGGGGAGAACTGAAGCTTTCTTT	CASSPRGRTEAFF
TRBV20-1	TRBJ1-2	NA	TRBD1	TGCAGTACTAGGGATAGGGGGCTCGGCTACACCTTC	CSTRDRGLGYTF
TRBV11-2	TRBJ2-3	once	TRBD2	TGTGCCAGCAGCTTAGATCGCCCACTAGCGGGGGGGCCGGTAGATACGCAGTATTTT	CASSLDRPLAGGPVDTQYF
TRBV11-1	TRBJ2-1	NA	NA	TGTGCCAGCAGCTTATCTTACTCCTACAATGAGCAGTTCTTC	CASSLSYSYNEQFF
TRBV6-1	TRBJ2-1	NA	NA	TGTGCCAGCAGTGATGGCGATGAGCAGTTCTTC	CASSDGDEQFF
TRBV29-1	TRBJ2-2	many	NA	TGCAGCACCCTCGGCGGGACCCGGAACACCGGGGAGCTGTTTTTT	CSTLGGTRNTGELFF
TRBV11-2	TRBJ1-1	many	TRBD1	TGTGCCAGCAGCTTAGGACAGGGGAGGACTGAAGCTTTCTTT	CASSLGQGRTEAFF
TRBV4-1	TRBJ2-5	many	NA	TGCGCCAGCAGCCAAGATCCCCCCCGGGAGACCCAGTACTTC	CASSQDPPRETQYF
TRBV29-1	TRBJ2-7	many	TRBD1	TGCAGCGTACGGGACAGCCACTACGAGCAGTACTTC	CSVRDSHYEQYF
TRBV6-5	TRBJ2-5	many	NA	TGTGCCAGCAATCTTTGGGCAGCTGAAGAGACCCAGTACTTC	CASNLWAAEETQYF